The 28 T cell receptor beta chains reported below all come from one sample, sequenced in a study of human T cells and chemical hapten exposure. Time point defined: pre-sensitization, week 0. The sample's treatment: therapeutic diphenylcyclopropenone sensitization with weekly scalp DPC. The authors' total RNA extraction used unfractionated whole blood. TCRdb ran MiXCR on the RACE reads and lists one entry per CDR3 protein. The top ten hold about 28% of the sample, which has tens of thousands of distinct CDR3 sequences, about a tenth seen once. Sequenced here: whole blood, sampled in connection with sensitization to the hapten diphenylcyclopropenone (DPC). These receptors all stem from a man over 45 with alopecia areata. Some clones in this sample may be carry-over from other donors' samples.

At least ten counts were recorded for this clonotype. The chain is built from TRBV4-2 and TRBJ2-7, with D possibly being TRBD1 (5 bases). The V gene lost 1 base and the J gene lost 5 bases, with 15 bases spanning the gap. The CDR3 contains 15 residues. Germline V gives CDR1 LGHNA, CDR2 YNFKEQ. The CDR3 DNA sequence: TGTGCCAGCAGCCAAGCGGCAGGGCCTGAGAACGAGCAGTACTTC. Translation: CASSQAAGPENEQYF.

The chain is built from TRBV29-1 and TRBJ1-1; D is unresolved. The V gene's germline CDR1 is SQVTM and CDR2 ANQGSEA. V shed 6 bases and J shed 12 bases, with 17 bases lying between them. This CDR3 is 11 amino acids long. As DNA, the CDR3 is TGCAGCGTCTTCACTGGACGGCTCCCTTTCTTT. Protein product: CSVFTGRLPFF.

The chain couples TRBV7-8 to TRBJ1-3; no firm D call. Germline CDR1 reads SGHVS; CDR2 reads FQNEAQ. Trimming took off 6 bases at V and 1 base at J, with 1 base between the two ends. The CDR3 has 11 amino acids. The CDR3 nucleotides are TGTGCCAGCAGTTCTGGAAACACCATATATTTT. Protein sequence: CASSSGNTIYF.

This clonotype came up many times. The rearrangement uses TRBV10-1 and TRBJ2-3; D is ambiguous. The germline V gene encodes CDR1 WNHNN and CDR2 SYGVQD (reference sequence). Trimming stripped 6 bases from V and 6 bases from J, with 7 bases between. The CDR3 is made up of 11 amino acids. The CDR3 loop is CASRSGDTQYF. The CDR3, as DNA: TGCGCCAGCAGGTCTGGGGATACGCAGTATTTT.

V usage is TRBV29-1 and J usage is TRBJ2-2; 7 nucleotides agree with TRBD2. The CDR3 length is 15 residues. CDR1 is SQVTM and CDR2 is ANQGSEA in the germline V gene. V was pared by 7 bases and J by 4 bases, with 12 bases of the junction left unmatched. The CDR3 loop is CSATSPTAATGELFF. In DNA form, the CDR3 reads TGCAGCGCGACTAGCCCGACCGCTGCCACCGGGGAGCTGTTTTTT.

In its sample, this clonotype was seen many times. The CDR3 bases are TGTGCCAGCAGCCCACAACGGGGAACCAAAAACATTCAGTACTTC. Translation: CASSPQRGTKNIQYF. This rearrangement joins TRBV28 to TRBJ2-4; tentatively, D is TRBD2 (5 bases). The V and J ends lost 6 bases and 2 bases respectively, with 14 bases between them. The germline gives CDR1 MDHEN, CDR2 SYDVKM. CDR3 length: 15 amino acids.

The sample holds a few counts of this clonotype. This chain uses TRBV7-3 with TRBJ2-7, with unresolved D. The ends were cut back, 5 bases at V and 7 bases at J, with 15 bases in the middle. CDR1 is SGHTA and CDR2 is FQGTGA in the germline V gene. This CDR3 comprises 13 residues. CDR3 nucleotides: TGTGCCAGCAGCCGATCGGACGTCGGAGAGCAGTACTTC. Residues: CASSRSDVGEQYF.

In its sample, this clonotype was seen many times. J is TRBJ1-2 and V is TRBV7-2; D gene uncertain. CDR1 is SGHTA, CDR2 FQGNSA, per germline. V gave up 4 bases and J gave up 8 bases, with 11 bases separating them. CDR3 size: 12 residues. The CDR3 DNA follows: TGTGCCAGCAGCTCCTCCGTTAGAGGCTACACCTTC. As protein: CASSSSVRGYTF.

This clonotype turned up a few times. V is TRBV20-1 and J is TRBJ1-1; 8 nucleotides agree with TRBD1. V trimming: 0 bases; J trimming: 4 bases; junction bases outside the gene matches: 10. The CDR3 totals 16 residues. Germline V gene sequence: CDR1 DFQATT, CDR2 SNEGSKA (reference sequence). CDR3 bases: TGCAGTGCTAGAGATCCGGCAGGGGGCGCGGGCACTGAAGCTTTCTTT. This encodes CSARDPAGGAGTEAFF.

This clonotype was observed at least ten times. This chain uses TRBV9 with TRBJ2-5; D might be TRBD2 (5 bases). Germline values: CDR1 SGDLS, CDR2 YYNGEE. The V end lost 0 bases, the J end lost 0 bases, and 9 bases lay between the germline ends. This CDR3 has 15 residues. CDR3 sequence reads: CASSVGPRDQETQYF. The DNA for the CDR3 is TGTGCCAGCAGCGTAGGCCCGAGGGACCAAGAGACCCAGTACTTC.

This clonotype was seen repeatedly, ten times or more. V gene TRBV7-2 combines with J gene TRBJ2-1; 13 nucleotides match TRBD2. Germline CDR1 SGHTA, CDR2 FQGNSA. This CDR3 is built from 16 residues. Trimming removed 5 bases from V and 4 bases from J; junction bases left unmatched: 5. CDR3 residues: CASSPWTSGGYNEQFF. The CDR3 DNA reads as TGTGCCAGCAGCCCGTGGACTAGCGGGGGTTACAATGAGCAGTTCTTC.

At least ten counts were recorded for this clonotype. The V gene is TRBV12-3 or TRBV12-4, the J gene TRBJ2-1; D possibly corresponds to TRBD2 (6 bases). Trimming took 0 bases from V and 7 from J, leaving 19 bases between them. This CDR3 has 17 residues. This CDR3 reads CASSLAEGPRGGNEQFF. In DNA, the CDR3 is TGTGCCAGCAGTTTAGCGGAGGGGCCCCGAGGTGGGAATGAGCAGTTCTTC.

This clonotype has ten or more counts. This chain connects TRBV19 to TRBJ2-2; 13 bases agree with TRBD2. With V trimmed by 6 bases and J by 5 bases, 6 bases remained unmatched. CDR3 length: 16 amino acids. In germline, CDR1 is LNHDA, CDR2 SQIVND (reference sequence). The CDR3: CASSGLAGVWTGELFF. For the CDR3, the DNA is TGTGCCAGTAGCGGACTAGCGGGAGTATGGACCGGGGAGCTGTTTTTT. Using reference TRBV19 and TRBJ2-2 for the parts outside the CDR3, the full variable domain is DGGITQSPKYLFRKEGQNVTLSCEQNLNHDAMYWYRQDPGQGLRLIYYSQIVNDFQKGDIAEGYSVSREKKESFPLTVTSAQKNPTAFYLCASSGLAGVWTGELFFGEGSRLTVL.

The table lists this clonotype with many counts. The V and J genes are TRBV18 and TRBJ2-2, with D unresolved. This CDR3 is built from 14 residues. V was shortened by 0 bases and J by 4 bases, with 6 bases between the two germline ends. CDR1 is KGHSH and CDR2 is LQKENI in the germline V gene. The CDR3 region has the DNA TGTGCCAGCTCACCACCAACCTTCACCGGGGAGCTGTTTTTT. Amino acids: CASSPPTFTGELFF.

This rearrangement joins TRBV29-1 to TRBJ2-1; 8 nucleotides line up with TRBD2. The CDR3 has 13 amino acids. Germline assignment: CDR1 SQVTM and CDR2 ANQGSEA. Trimming took 7 bases from V and 4 from J; bases not matched to a gene: 6. The CDR3 protein is CSASSGSYNEQFF. CDR3 bases: TGCAGCGCGTCTAGCGGGTCATACAATGAGCAGTTCTTC.

This clonotype was detected many times. The rearrangement links TRBV11-2 to TRBJ1-2, with unresolved D. The CDR3 has 14 amino acids. Germline CDR1 is SGHAT and CDR2 is FQNNGV. V was shortened by 4 bases and J by 0 bases, with 9 bases between the two germline ends. This chain's CDR3 is CASSSRPPNYGYTF. The CDR3 DNA reads TGTGCCAGCAGCTCACGGCCCCCTAACTATGGCTACACCTTC. Variable domain in full (rest from reference TRBV11-2 and TRBJ1-2): EAGVAQSPRYKIIEKRQSVAFWCNPISGHATLYWYQQILGQGPKLLIQFQNNGVVDDSQLPKDRFSAERLKGVDSTLKIQPAKLEDSAVYLCASSSRPPNYGYTFGSGTRLTVV.

In this sample, this clonotype turned up many times. The chain is built from TRBV7-2 and TRBJ1-3, with TRBD1 as a possible D gene (5 bases). The CDR3 covers 16 residues. CDR1 and CDR2 (germline): SGHTA, FQGNSA. V lost 2 bases, J lost 0 bases, and 11 bases lay in between. The CDR3 DNA follows: TGTGCCAGCAGCTTATCCCCACAGGCCTCTGGAAACACCATATATTTT. Protein product: CASSLSPQASGNTIYF.

This clonotype has ten or more counts. The rearrangement joins TRBV6-5 to TRBJ2-7; 10 bases align to TRBD2. V dropped 0 bases and J dropped 10; count of bases not matched to a gene: 6. The CDR3 is 14 residues long. Germline V gene lookup returns CDR1 MNHEY and CDR2 SVGAGI. CDR3 bases: TGTGCCAGCAGTTACTCGATTCTAGCGGGAGTTCAGTACTTC. As protein: CASSYSILAGVQYF.

There are many counts of this clonotype. The CDR3, as DNA: TGTGCCAGCAGCCCAAGCGGCTATGGCTACACCTTC. Translating gives CASSPSGYGYTF. The chain has TRBV12-3 or TRBV12-4 and TRBJ1-2; D is uncertain. Trimming cost V 6 bases and J 4 bases, with 9 bases left between them. The CDR3 covers 12 residues.

This clonotype was counted ten times or more. The chain recombines TRBV6-5 with TRBJ2-7, with D hard to call. Deletions cut 0 bases from V and 2 bases from J, with 11 bases between. CDR3 length: 15 amino acids. CDR1 MNHEY and CDR2 SVGAGI come from the germline V gene. The chain's CDR3 is CASSYSNLETYEQYF. The CDR3 bases are TGTGCCAGCAGTTACTCGAATCTGGAAACCTACGAGCAGTACTTC.

This clonotype occurred a few times. V is TRBV5-1 and J is TRBJ2-4; no clear D. With 2 bases removed from V and 8 bases from J, the gap between germline ends came to 14 bases. The CDR3 length is 14 residues. Germline V gene lookup returns CDR1 SGHRS and CDR2 YFSETQ. CDR3 DNA sequence: TGCGCCAGCAGCTTTCGACGGATCAAGGACATTCAGTACTTC. This gives the protein CASSFRRIKDIQYF.

In this sample, this clonotype turned up a few times. The V gene is TRBV9, the J gene TRBJ1-4; unclear D gene. The germline CDR1 and CDR2 sequences are SGDLS and YYNGEE. V was cut by 0 bases and J by 6 bases, with 12 bases left in between. This CDR3 is 15 amino acids long. CDR3 DNA: TGTGCCAGCAGCGTAGCCCAGGATGGTCATGAAAAACTGTTTTTT. As protein: CASSVAQDGHEKLFF.

Regarding this clonotype: This may arise from a read error, as a much more abundant clone is one base away. The gene calls are TRBV10-3 and TRBJ2-7, with 10 bases that match TRBD2. Germline V gene sequence: CDR1 ENHRY, CDR2 SYGVKD. The CDR3 is 17 residues long. This CDR3 is CTISVGTSGTQAYEQYF. The CDR3 DNA reads TGTACCATCAGTGTAGGAACTAGCGGGACCCAAGCCTACGAGCAGTACTTC.

Only a few counts were recorded for this clonotype. The chain links TRBV9 to TRBJ2-7; 7 bases map to TRBD2. CDR1 and CDR2 from the germline V gene are SGDLS and YYNGEE. The ends lost 0 bases at V and 3 bases at J; junction bases unmatched: 6. The CDR3 consists of 15 residues. CDR3 protein: CASSVGGGRNYEQYF. In DNA form, the CDR3 reads TGTGCCAGCAGCGTAGGGGGAGGGCGGAACTACGAGCAGTACTTC.

This clonotype was detected only a few times. J is TRBJ1-4 and V is TRBV20-1, with a possible D match to TRBD1 (6 bases). The CDR3 runs to 13 residues. From germline, CDR1 is DFQATT and CDR2 SNEGSKA (reference sequence). V lost 4 bases and J 3 bases, leaving 9 bases between the germline ends. In DNA, the CDR3 is TGCAGTGCTACACAGGGATCTAATGAAAAACTGTTTTTT. Protein product: CSATQGSNEKLFF.

At least ten counts were recorded for this clonotype. V is TRBV20-1 and J is TRBJ1-5, with 9 bases matching TRBD1. Losses at the gene ends were 7 bases for V and 1 base for J; bases not matched to a gene: 5. From germline, CDR1 is DFQATT and CDR2 SNEGSKA (reference sequence). The CDR3 extends over 14 amino acids. The CDR3 here is CSGTGTGSNQPQHF. CDR3 coding DNA: TGCAGTGGGACCGGGACAGGGAGCAATCAGCCCCAGCATTTT.

CDR3 sequence: CASSRTGINQPQHF. CDR3 coding DNA: TGTGCCAGCAGTCGTACAGGGATAAATCAGCCCCAGCATTTT. The chain recombines TRBV6-2 or TRBV6-3 with TRBJ1-5; D perhaps matches TRBD1 (6 bases). The V gene's germline CDR1 is MNHEY and CDR2 SVGEGT. V lost 5 bases and J 4 bases, leaving 12 bases between the germline ends. The CDR3 totals 14 residues.

The gene calls are TRBV5-5 and TRBJ1-2, with a tentative D call TRBD1 (5 bases). V dropped 0 bases and J dropped 0 bases, with 9 bases sitting between them. CDR1 SGHKS and CDR2 YYEKEE come from the germline V gene (reference sequence). The CDR3 consists of 15 residues. The CDR3 sequence: CASSLGWGTNYGYTF. CDR3 sequence (DNA): TGTGCCAGCAGCTTGGGCTGGGGGACTAACTATGGCTACACCTTC.